This is a list of T cell receptor beta chains from one sample in a study of shared clonotypes between healthy human individuals. The data were produced by immunoSEQ multiplex PCR, yet TCRdb's version contains in-frame clones alone and is incomplete. The profile shows 110,000 or so clones, around 66% of them singletons. The sample taken for sequencing was memory CD8+ T cells sorted from blood. These receptors all stem from a young woman in good health. Both conserved end residues are part of each CDR3. Fields, in order: V gene, J gene, D gene, clone size, CDR3 protein, CDR3 DNA. The D gene is left open where the match is weak. A clone size is listed for some rows: how often the clone was seen (once, few, many), or a class if it is expanded.

V gene: TRBV7-9; J gene: TRBJ2-7; D gene: -; clone size: once; CDR3 protein: CASSQAGFYEQYF; CDR3 DNA: TGTGCCAGCAGCCAGGCCGGCTTCTACGAGCAGTACTTC
V gene: TRBV5-4; J gene: TRBJ2-1; D gene: -; clone size: few; CDR3 protein: CASSLGRYEQFF; CDR3 DNA: TGTGCCAGCAGCTTGGGCAGGTATGAGCAGTTCTTC
V gene: TRBV6-4; J gene: TRBJ2-1; D gene: TRBD2; clone size: -; CDR3 protein: CASSSGTSDYNEQFF; CDR3 DNA: TGTGCCAGCAGTTCCGGGACTAGCGACTACAATGAGCAGTTCTTC
V gene: TRBV5-6; J gene: TRBJ2-7; D gene: TRBD1; clone size: -; CDR3 protein: CASRPGTGRTVQYF; CDR3 DNA: TGTGCCAGCAGACCCGGGACAGGGCGAACAGTGCAGTACTTC
V gene: TRBV19; J gene: TRBJ2-2; D gene: -; clone size: -; CDR3 protein: CASSGTGLANTGELFF; CDR3 DNA: TGTGCCAGTAGTGGGACTGGGCTGGCGAACACCGGGGAGCTGTTTTTT
V gene: TRBV19; J gene: TRBJ2-7; D gene: -; clone size: -; CDR3 protein: CASSTSVSYEQYF; CDR3 DNA: TGTGCCAGTAGTACTAGCGTTTCCTACGAGCAGTACTTC
V gene: TRBV6-1; J gene: TRBJ2-6; D gene: -; clone size: -; CDR3 protein: CASSEAQGSGANVLTF; CDR3 DNA: TGTGCCAGCAGTGAAGCGCAAGGCTCTGGGGCCAACGTCCTGACTTTC
V gene: TRBV18; J gene: TRBJ2-1; D gene: -; clone size: -; CDR3 protein: CASSPPVLANEQFF; CDR3 DNA: TGTGCCAGCTCACCACCTGTCTTAGCAAATGAGCAGTTCTTC
V gene: TRBV7-9; J gene: TRBJ2-7; D gene: -; clone size: -; CDR3 protein: CASSREKLLTLYEQYF; CDR3 DNA: TGTGCCAGCAGCCGCGAAAAGCTCCTAACCCTCTACGAGCAGTACTTC
V gene: TRBV5-1; J gene: TRBJ2-7; D gene: TRBD1; clone size: few; CDR3 protein: CASSANSGQGEQYF; CDR3 DNA: TGCGCCAGCAGCGCAAACTCGGGACAGGGCGAGCAGTACTTC
V gene: TRBV9; J gene: TRBJ2-7; D gene: -; clone size: -; CDR3 protein: CASSVAAGRYEQYF; CDR3 DNA: TGTGCCAGCAGCGTAGCGGCGGGGCGATACGAGCAGTACTTC
V gene: TRBV9; J gene: TRBJ1-2; D gene: -; clone size: -; CDR3 protein: CASSVGTAGDYGYTF; CDR3 DNA: TGTGCCAGCAGCGTAGGCACGGCCGGGGACTATGGCTACACCTTC
V gene: TRBV5-3; J gene: TRBJ2-7; D gene: TRBD2; clone size: many; CDR3 protein: CARSLLAGYEQYF; CDR3 DNA: TGTGCCAGAAGCTTGCTAGCGGGATACGAGCAGTACTTC
V gene: TRBV7-8; J gene: TRBJ2-5; D gene: -; clone size: -; CDR3 protein: CASSVTSGIPFQETQYF; CDR3 DNA: TGTGCCAGCAGCGTAACAAGTGGGATCCCCTTCCAAGAGACCCAGTACTTC
V gene: TRBV9; J gene: TRBJ2-7; D gene: -; clone size: -; CDR3 protein: CASSPHDGPSYEQYF; CDR3 DNA: TGTGCCAGCAGCCCCCACGACGGACCCTCCTACGAGCAGTACTTC
V gene: TRBV5-1; J gene: TRBJ1-1; D gene: TRBD1; clone size: -; CDR3 protein: CASSWGQGGNTEAFF; CDR3 DNA: TGCGCCAGCAGCTGGGGACAGGGGGGTAACACTGAAGCTTTCTTT
V gene: TRBV5-6; J gene: TRBJ1-1; D gene: -; clone size: -; CDR3 protein: CASSLAREYTEAFF; CDR3 DNA: TGTGCCAGCAGCTTGGCCAGGGAATACACTGAAGCTTTCTTT
V gene: TRBV5-1; J gene: TRBJ2-7; D gene: -; clone size: -; CDR3 protein: CASSFRDSRSYEQYF; CDR3 DNA: TGCGCCAGCAGCTTCCGGGACTCCCGGTCCTACGAGCAGTACTTC
V gene: TRBV15; J gene: TRBJ2-7; D gene: TRBD1; clone size: -; CDR3 protein: CATSRGRDSPYEQYF; CDR3 DNA: TGTGCCACCAGCAGAGGACGGGACAGTCCCTACGAGCAGTACTTC
V gene: TRBV19; J gene: TRBJ1-5; D gene: TRBD1; clone size: few; CDR3 protein: CASSTTNRGGLSNQPQHF; CDR3 DNA: TGTGCCAGTAGTACGACTAACAGGGGGGGCCTTAGCAATCAGCCCCAGCATTTT
V gene: TRBV6-1; J gene: TRBJ1-4; D gene: -; clone size: -; CDR3 protein: CASRLTPTTNEKLFF; CDR3 DNA: TGTGCCAGCAGGCTTACACCTACAACTAATGAAAAACTGTTTTTT
V gene: TRBV27; J gene: TRBJ2-7; D gene: -; clone size: -; CDR3 protein: CASSFRTGYEQYF; CDR3 DNA: TGTGCCAGCAGTTTCAGAACCGGCTACGAGCAGTACTTC